These T cell receptor beta chains were read from a single sample in a study of vaccination effects on CD4 cells after COVID-19. For these TCRs, the target antigens are not known. Assay: immunoSEQ multiplex PCR; the TCRdb copy retains only in-frame clones and omits some. The sample includes tens of thousands of clones, around 78% of them seen just once. Sequenced material: CD4+ T cells from PBMCs cultured with HCoV-OC43 spike peptides, taken before COVID-19 vaccination. These receptors were collected from a human donor who received a COVID-19 vaccine. CDR3s include the opening cysteine and the closing phenylalanine or tryptophan. A D gene is named only where the DNA matches it firmly. Clone size is given for some rows only: seen once, a few or many times, or a class if the clone is expanded.

cdr3_length: 11; clone_size: once; j_call: TRBJ2-5; d_call: NA; v_call: TRBV2; cdr3_nt: TGTGCCAGCAGGCTAGCGGAGACCCAGTACTTC; cdr3_aa: CASRLAETQYF
cdr3_length: 16; clone_size: few; j_call: TRBJ1-5; d_call: NA; v_call: TRBV6-2/TRBV6-3; cdr3_nt: TGTGCCAGCAGTTACCTCGGGAGAGTGATAGATCAGCCCCAGCATTTT; cdr3_aa: CASSYLGRVIDQPQHF
cdr3_length: 13; clone_size: NA; j_call: TRBJ1-1; d_call: TRBD1; v_call: TRBV29-1; cdr3_nt: TGCAGCGGAAAAGACAGGGAGGGCACTGAAGCTTTCTTT; cdr3_aa: CSGKDREGTEAFF
cdr3_length: 14; clone_size: NA; j_call: TRBJ2-1; d_call: TRBD1; v_call: TRBV9; cdr3_nt: TGTGCCAGCAGCCCAGTGCAACAGGGGACTGAGCAGTTCTTC; cdr3_aa: CASSPVQQGTEQFF
cdr3_length: 12; clone_size: NA; j_call: TRBJ1-1; d_call: NA; v_call: TRBV3-1/TRBV3-2; cdr3_nt: TGTGCCAGCAGCCAATGGAACACTGAAGCTTTCTTT; cdr3_aa: CASSQWNTEAFF
cdr3_length: 15; clone_size: NA; j_call: TRBJ1-2; d_call: NA; v_call: TRBV19; cdr3_nt: TGTGCCAGTAGTATTTTCGCCGAGAGTGGCTATGGCTACACCTTC; cdr3_aa: CASSIFAESGYGYTF
cdr3_length: 15; clone_size: few; j_call: TRBJ2-7; d_call: NA; v_call: TRBV28; cdr3_nt: TGTGCCAGCAGTTCCTGGTTGGGGATCTCCTACGAGCAGTACTTC; cdr3_aa: CASSSWLGISYEQYF
cdr3_length: 13; clone_size: few; j_call: TRBJ1-2; d_call: NA; v_call: TRBV19; cdr3_nt: TGTGCCAGTAGTAAGCAGGTTCAGGATGGCTACACCTTC; cdr3_aa: CASSKQVQDGYTF
cdr3_length: 13; clone_size: NA; j_call: TRBJ2-7; d_call: TRBD1; v_call: TRBV5-6; cdr3_nt: TGTGCCAGCAGCTGGACAGGGTCCTACGAGCAGTACTTC; cdr3_aa: CASSWTGSYEQYF
cdr3_length: 16; clone_size: NA; j_call: TRBJ2-2; d_call: NA; v_call: TRBV11-2; cdr3_nt: TGTGCCAGCAGCCCCCGCCGCGCATTTAACACCGGGGAGCTGTTTTTT; cdr3_aa: CASSPRRAFNTGELFF
cdr3_length: 11; clone_size: NA; j_call: TRBJ2-7; d_call: NA; v_call: TRBV20-1; cdr3_nt: TGCAGTGCTTACGACAGCCCGGAGCAGTACTTC; cdr3_aa: CSAYDSPEQYF
cdr3_length: 15; clone_size: once; j_call: TRBJ1-2; d_call: NA; v_call: TRBV5-4; cdr3_nt: TGTGCCAGCAGCTTGCAGGGGCCCAACTCCTATGGCTACACCTTC; cdr3_aa: CASSLQGPNSYGYTF
cdr3_length: 11; clone_size: NA; j_call: TRBJ2-5; d_call: NA; v_call: TRBV30; cdr3_nt: TGTGCCTGGACGACCCTAGAGACCCAGTACTTC; cdr3_aa: CAWTTLETQYF
cdr3_length: 16; clone_size: NA; j_call: TRBJ1-3; d_call: NA; v_call: TRBV7-6; cdr3_nt: TGTGCCAGCAGCTTAGCGGAGGGGAGCTCTGGAAACACCATATATTTT; cdr3_aa: CASSLAEGSSGNTIYF
cdr3_length: 13; clone_size: few; j_call: TRBJ1-5; d_call: NA; v_call: TRBV7-2; cdr3_nt: TGTGCCAGCAGCTTCCGGGGGGATCAGCCCCAGCATTTT; cdr3_aa: CASSFRGDQPQHF